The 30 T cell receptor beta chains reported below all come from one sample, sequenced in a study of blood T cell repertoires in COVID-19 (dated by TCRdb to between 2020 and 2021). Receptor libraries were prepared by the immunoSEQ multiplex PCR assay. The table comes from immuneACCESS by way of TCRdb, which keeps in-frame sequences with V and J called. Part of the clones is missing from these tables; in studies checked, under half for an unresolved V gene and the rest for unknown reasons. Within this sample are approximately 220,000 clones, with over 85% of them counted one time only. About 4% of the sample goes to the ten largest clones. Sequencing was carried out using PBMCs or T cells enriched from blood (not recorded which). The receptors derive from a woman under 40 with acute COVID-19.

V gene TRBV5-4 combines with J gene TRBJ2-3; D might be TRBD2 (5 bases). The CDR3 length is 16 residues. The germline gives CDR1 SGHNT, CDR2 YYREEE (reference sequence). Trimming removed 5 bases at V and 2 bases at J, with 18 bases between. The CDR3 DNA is TGTGCCAGCAGAATAGGGTTAGCGTCGTACACAGATACGCAGTATTTT. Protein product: CASRIGLASYTDTQYF. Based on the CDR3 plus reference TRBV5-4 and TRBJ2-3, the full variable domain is ETGVTQSPTHLIKTRGQQVTLRCSSQSGHNTVSWYQQALGQGPQFIFQYYREEENGRGNFPPRFSGLQFPNYSSELNVNALELDDSALYLCASRIGLASYTDTQYFGPGTRLTVL.

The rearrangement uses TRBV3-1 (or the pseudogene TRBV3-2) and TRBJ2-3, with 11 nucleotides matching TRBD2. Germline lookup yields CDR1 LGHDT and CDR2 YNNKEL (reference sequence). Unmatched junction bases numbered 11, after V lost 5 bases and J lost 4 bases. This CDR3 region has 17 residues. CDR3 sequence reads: CASSVLAPSGGPDTQYF. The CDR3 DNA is TGTGCCAGCAGCGTACTCGCACCTAGCGGGGGGCCAGATACGCAGTATTTT.

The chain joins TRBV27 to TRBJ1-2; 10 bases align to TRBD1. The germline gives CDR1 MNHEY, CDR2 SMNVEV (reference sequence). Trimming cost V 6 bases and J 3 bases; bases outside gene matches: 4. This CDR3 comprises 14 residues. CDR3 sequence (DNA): TGTGCCAGCAGGGGGACAGGGGACCACTATGGCTACACCTTC. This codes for CASRGTGDHYGYTF.

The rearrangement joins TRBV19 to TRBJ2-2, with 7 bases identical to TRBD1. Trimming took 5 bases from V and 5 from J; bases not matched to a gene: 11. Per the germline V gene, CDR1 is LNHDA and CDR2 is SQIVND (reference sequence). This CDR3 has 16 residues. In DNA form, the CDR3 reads TGTGCCAGTAGTTCATTCGGGACAGTCGGAACCGGGGAGCTGTTTTTT. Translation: CASSSFGTVGTGELFF.

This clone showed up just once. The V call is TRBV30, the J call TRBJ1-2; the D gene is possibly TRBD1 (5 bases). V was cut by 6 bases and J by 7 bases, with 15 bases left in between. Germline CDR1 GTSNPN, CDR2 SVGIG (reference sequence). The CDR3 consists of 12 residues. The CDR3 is CACPRRQSGYTF. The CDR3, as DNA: TGTGCCTGCCCACGTCGACAGAGTGGCTACACCTTC.

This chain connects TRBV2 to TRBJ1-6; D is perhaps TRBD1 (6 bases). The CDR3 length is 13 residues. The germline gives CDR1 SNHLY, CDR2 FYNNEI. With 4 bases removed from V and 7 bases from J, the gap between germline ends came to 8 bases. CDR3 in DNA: TGTGCCAGCAGTGTCCAGGGGAATTCACCCCTCCACTTT. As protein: CASSVQGNSPLHF.

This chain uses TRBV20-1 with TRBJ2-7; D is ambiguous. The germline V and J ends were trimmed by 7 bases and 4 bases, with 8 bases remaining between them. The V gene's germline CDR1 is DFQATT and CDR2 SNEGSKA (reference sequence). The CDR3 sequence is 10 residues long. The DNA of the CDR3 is TGCAGTGTACAGAGATACGAGCAGTACTTC. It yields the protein CSVQRYEQYF.

CDR3 nucleotides: TGTGCCAGCAGCTTAGAGGGGGGAGGAATAACAGATACGCAGTATTTT. Translating it yields CASSLEGGGITDTQYF. This chain uses TRBV11-2 with TRBJ2-3; the D gene is possibly TRBD2 (6 bases). Trimming left V 0 bases short and J 3 bases short, with 13 bases between. CDR1 is SGHAT, CDR2 FQNNGV, per germline. CDR3 length: 16 amino acids.

CDR3 DNA: TGTGCCAGCAGCCAATCTCGTAGGCTGAGACAGGGAGAAGCTTTCTTT. Translating gives CASSQSRRLRQGEAFF. The J gene is TRBJ1-1, the V gene TRBV3-1 (or the pseudogene TRBV3-2), with 7 bases lining up with TRBD1. CDR1 is LGHDT and CDR2 is YNNKEL in the germline V gene (reference sequence). This CDR3 spans 16 amino acids. Trimming took 2 bases from V and 8 from J; bases not matched to a gene: 14.

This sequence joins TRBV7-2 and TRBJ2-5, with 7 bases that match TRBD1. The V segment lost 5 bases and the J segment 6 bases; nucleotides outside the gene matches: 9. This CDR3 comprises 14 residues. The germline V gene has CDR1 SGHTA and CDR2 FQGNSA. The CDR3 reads CASSIATGLKTQYF. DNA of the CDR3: TGTGCCAGCAGCATTGCGACAGGGTTGAAGACCCAGTACTTC.

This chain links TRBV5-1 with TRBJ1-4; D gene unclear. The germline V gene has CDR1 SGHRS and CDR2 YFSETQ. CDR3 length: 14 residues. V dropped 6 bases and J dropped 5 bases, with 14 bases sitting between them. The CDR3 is CASTPHPQNEKLFF. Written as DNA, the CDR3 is TGCGCCAGCACCCCTCACCCCCAGAATGAAAAACTGTTTTTT.

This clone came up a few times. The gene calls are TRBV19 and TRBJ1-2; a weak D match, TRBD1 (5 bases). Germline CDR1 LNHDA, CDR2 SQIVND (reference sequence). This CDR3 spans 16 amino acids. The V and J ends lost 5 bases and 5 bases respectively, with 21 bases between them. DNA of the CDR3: TGTGCCAGTAGTTCCTTCCAGGGAGGAGGACCTTATGGCTACACCTTC. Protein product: CASSSFQGGGPYGYTF.

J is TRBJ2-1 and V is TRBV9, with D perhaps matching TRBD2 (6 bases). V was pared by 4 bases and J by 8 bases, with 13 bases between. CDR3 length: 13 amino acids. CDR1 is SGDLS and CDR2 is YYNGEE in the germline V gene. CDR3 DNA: TGTGCCAGCAGCCCCCGAGGGGACTATGAGCAGTTCTTC. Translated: CASSPRGDYEQFF.

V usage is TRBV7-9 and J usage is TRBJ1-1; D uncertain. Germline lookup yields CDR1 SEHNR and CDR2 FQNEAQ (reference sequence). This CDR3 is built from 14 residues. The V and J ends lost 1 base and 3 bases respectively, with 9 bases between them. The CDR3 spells CASSLEQPYTEAFF. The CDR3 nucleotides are TGTGCCAGCAGCTTAGAACAACCGTACACTGAAGCTTTCTTT. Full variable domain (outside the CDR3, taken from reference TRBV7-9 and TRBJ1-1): DTGVSQNPRHKITKRGQNVTFRCDPISEHNRLYWYRQTLGQGPEFLTYFQNEAQLEKSRLLSDRFSAERPKGSFSTLEIQRTEQGDSAMYLCASSLEQPYTEAFFGQGTRLTVV.

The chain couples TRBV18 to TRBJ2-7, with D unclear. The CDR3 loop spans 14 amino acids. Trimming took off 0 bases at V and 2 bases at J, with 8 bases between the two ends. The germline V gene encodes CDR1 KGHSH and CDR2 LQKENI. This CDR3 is CASSPPVATYEQYF. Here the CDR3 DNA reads TGTGCCAGCTCACCACCGGTGGCAACCTACGAGCAGTACTTC. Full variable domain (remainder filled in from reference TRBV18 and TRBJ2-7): NAGVMQNPRHLVRRRGQEARLRCSPMKGHSHVYWYRQLPEEGLKFMVYLQKENIIDESGMPKERFSAEFPKEGPSILRIQQVVRGDSAAYFCASSPPVATYEQYFGPGTRLTVT.

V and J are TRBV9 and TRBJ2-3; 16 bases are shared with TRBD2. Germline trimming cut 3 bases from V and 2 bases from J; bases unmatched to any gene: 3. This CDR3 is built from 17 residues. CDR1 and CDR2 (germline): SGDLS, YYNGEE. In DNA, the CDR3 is TGTGCCAGCAGCGAGGGACTAGCGGGGGGGCCCACAGATACGCAGTATTTT. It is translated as CASSEGLAGGPTDTQYF.

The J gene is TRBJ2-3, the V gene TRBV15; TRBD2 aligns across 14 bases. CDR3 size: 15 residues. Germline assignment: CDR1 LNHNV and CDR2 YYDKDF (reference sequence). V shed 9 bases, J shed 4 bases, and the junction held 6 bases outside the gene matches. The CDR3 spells CATTGTSGGADTQYF. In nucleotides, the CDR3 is TGTGCCACAACCGGGACTAGCGGGGGCGCAGATACGCAGTATTTT. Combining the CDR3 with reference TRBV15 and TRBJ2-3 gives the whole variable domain DAMVIQNPRYQVTQFGKPVTLSCSQTLNHNVMYWYQQKSSQAPKLLFHYYDKDFNNEADTPDNFQSRRPNTSFCFLDIRSPGLGDTAMYLCATTGTSGGADTQYFGPGTRLTVL.

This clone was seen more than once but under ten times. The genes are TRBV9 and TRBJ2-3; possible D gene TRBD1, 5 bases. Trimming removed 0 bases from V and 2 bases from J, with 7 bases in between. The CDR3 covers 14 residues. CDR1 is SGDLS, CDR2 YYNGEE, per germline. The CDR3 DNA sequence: TGTGCCAGCAGCGTAGAGGGGCCCACAGATACGCAGTATTTT. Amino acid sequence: CASSVEGPTDTQYF.

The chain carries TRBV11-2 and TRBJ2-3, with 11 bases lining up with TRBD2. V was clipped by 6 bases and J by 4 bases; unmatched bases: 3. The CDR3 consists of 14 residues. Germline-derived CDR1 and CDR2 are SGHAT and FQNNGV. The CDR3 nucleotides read TGTGCCAGCAGAACGGGACTAGCGGCAGATACGCAGTATTTT. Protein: CASRTGLAADTQYF.

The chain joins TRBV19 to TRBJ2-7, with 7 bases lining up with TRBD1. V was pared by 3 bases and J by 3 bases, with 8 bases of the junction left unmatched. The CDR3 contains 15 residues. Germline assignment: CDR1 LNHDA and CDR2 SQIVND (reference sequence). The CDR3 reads CASSIRDSSHYEQYF. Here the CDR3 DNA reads TGTGCCAGTAGTATCAGGGACAGCTCCCACTACGAGCAGTACTTC.

The CDR3 DNA is TGTGCCATCAGCGTTACAGGCTCCGGAAACACCATATATTTT. It codes for CAISVTGSGNTIYF. V and J are TRBV10-3 and TRBJ1-3; D might be TRBD1 (5 bases). Germline V gene data show CDR1 as ENHRY and CDR2 as SYGVKD. The CDR3 sequence is 14 residues long. Trimming pared 6 bases from V and 4 bases from J, leaving 13 bases between.

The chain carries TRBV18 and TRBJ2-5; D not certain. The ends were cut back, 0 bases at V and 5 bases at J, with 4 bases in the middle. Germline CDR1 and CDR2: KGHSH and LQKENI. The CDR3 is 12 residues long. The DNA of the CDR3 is TGTGCCAGCTCACCACCTGAGGAGACCCAGTACTTC. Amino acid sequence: CASSPPEETQYF.

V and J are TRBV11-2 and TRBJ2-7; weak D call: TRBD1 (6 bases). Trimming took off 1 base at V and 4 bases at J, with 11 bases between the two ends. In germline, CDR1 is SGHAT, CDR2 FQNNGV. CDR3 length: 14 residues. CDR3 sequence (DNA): TGTGCCAGCAGCTTAGTCGGTGGGACATACGAGCAGTACTTC. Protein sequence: CASSLVGGTYEQYF.

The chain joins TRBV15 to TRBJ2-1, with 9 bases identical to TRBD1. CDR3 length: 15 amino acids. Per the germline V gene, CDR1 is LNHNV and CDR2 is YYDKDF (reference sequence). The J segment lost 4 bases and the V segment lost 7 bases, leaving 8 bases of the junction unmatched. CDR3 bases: TGTGCCACCATCTTAGACAGGGGGATATACAATGAGCAGTTCTTC. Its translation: CATILDRGIYNEQFF.

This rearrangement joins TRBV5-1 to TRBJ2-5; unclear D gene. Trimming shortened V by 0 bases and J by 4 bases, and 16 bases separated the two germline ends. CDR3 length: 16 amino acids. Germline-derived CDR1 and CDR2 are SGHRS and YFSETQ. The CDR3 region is CASSLATSYGLETQYF. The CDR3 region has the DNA TGCGCCAGCAGCTTGGCCACCTCTTACGGTCTAGAGACCCAGTACTTC.

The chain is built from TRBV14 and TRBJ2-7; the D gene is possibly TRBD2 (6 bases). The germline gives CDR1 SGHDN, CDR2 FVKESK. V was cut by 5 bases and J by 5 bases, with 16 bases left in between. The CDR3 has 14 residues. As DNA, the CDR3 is TGTGCCAGCAGCTCCCGGGGGTGGGGGAACGAGCAGTACTTC. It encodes CASSSRGWGNEQYF.

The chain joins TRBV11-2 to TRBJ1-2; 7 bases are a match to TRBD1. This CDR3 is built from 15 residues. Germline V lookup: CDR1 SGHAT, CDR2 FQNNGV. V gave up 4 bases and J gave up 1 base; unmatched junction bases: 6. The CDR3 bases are TGTGCCAGCAGCTGGGTACGGGACAGTAACTATGGCTACACCTTC. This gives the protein CASSWVRDSNYGYTF.

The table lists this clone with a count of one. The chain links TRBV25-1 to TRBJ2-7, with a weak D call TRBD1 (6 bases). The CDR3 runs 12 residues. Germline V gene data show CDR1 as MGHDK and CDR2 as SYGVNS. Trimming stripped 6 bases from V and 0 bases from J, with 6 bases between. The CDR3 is CASRDSSYEQYF. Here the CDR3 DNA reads TGTGCCAGCAGGGACAGCTCCTACGAGCAGTACTTC.

The CDR3 loop reads CSGRGSTREQFF. Here the CDR3 DNA reads TGCAGCGGGAGGGGCTCAACCCGTGAGCAGTTCTTC. This rearrangement joins TRBV29-1 to TRBJ2-1; D is perhaps TRBD2 (6 bases). The CDR3 runs to 12 residues. From germline, CDR1 is SQVTM and CDR2 ANQGSEA. The V gene lost 7 bases and the J gene lost 9 bases, with 16 bases spanning the gap.

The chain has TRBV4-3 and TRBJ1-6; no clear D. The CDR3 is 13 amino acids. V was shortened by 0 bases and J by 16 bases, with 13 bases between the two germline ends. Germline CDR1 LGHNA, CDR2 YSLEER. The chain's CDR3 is CASSQDRGGLLHF. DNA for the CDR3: TGCGCCAGCAGCCAAGATCGGGGAGGGCTTCTCCACTTT.